This T cell receptor beta chain was recorded in a study of control samples from healthy donors and cancer patients. Measured with immunoSEQ multiplex PCR; TCRdb has only the in-frame clones, and not every one. The sample holds more than 85,000 clones; about 91% are singletons and the top ten take 2% to 2.5%. Trimming took 4 bases from V and 0 from J, leaving 10 bases between them. The CDR3 consists of 15 residues. The germline V gene encodes CDR1 SGDLS and CDR2 YYNGEE. The V and J genes are TRBV9 and TRBJ1-4; the D is unclear. The clonotype comes from a woman aged 18-30 years in good health. Material: blood. Here the CDR3 DNA reads TGTGCCAGCAGCCCCTTCCCTTCAACTAATGAAAAACTGTTTTTT. Translated: CASSPFPSTNEKLFF.